This T cell receptor (beta chain) was retrieved from a study of T-cell memory formation after mild COVID-19. About this clonotype: Its target is not known.

Findings and limits, study-wide: Detection of some responders pre-infection suggested pre-existing cross-reactive memory T cells participated. Day 15 to 85 contracting clones showed balanced CD4/CD8; day 15 to 37 expanders favored CD4+.

TCRdb reprocessed the 5' RACE reads via MiXCR and lists one record per CDR3 protein. The sample carries more than 70,000 distinct CDR3 sequences, approximately 15% recorded once. There are 20 residues in the CDR3. V trimming: 7 bases; J trimming: 0 bases; junction bases outside the gene matches: 22. The receptor comes from an adult woman who had mild COVID-19 (a few samples of this study predate the infection). Cell type and time point are not known. The sample was PBMCs or a T cell subset sorted from them (not recorded which). The chain links TRBV12-3 or TRBV12-4 to TRBJ2-7; 9 bases match TRBD1. Here the CDR3 reads CASTSTPWTGAPRGSYEQYF. In nucleotides, the CDR3 is TGTGCCAGCACTTCTACCCCTTGGACAGGGGCCCCTCGAGGCTCCTACGAGCAGTACTTC.